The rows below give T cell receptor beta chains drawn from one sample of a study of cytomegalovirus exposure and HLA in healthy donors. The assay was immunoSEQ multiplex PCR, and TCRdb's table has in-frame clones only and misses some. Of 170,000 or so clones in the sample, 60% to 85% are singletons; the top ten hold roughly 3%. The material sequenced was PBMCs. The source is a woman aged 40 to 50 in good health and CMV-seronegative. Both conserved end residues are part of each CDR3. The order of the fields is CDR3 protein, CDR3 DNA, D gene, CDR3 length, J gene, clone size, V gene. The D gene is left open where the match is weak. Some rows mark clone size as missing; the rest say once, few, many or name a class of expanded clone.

CASRRSEQETQYF	TGTGCCAGCAGGAGGTCTGAACAAGAGACCCAGTACTTC	-	13	TRBJ2-5	few	TRBV7-9
CASRYRTGEHF	TGTGCCAGCAGATACCGGACAGGGGAGCATTTT	TRBD1	11	TRBJ1-5	-	TRBV28
CASSRLGTGSGNTIYF	TGCGCCAGCAGTCGACTCGGGACAGGGTCTGGAAACACCATATATTTT	TRBD1	16	TRBJ1-3	-	TRBV5-1
CASSLRQPDTQYF	TGTGCCAGCAGTTTACGACAGCCAGATACGCAGTATTTT	-	13	TRBJ2-3	once	TRBV6-5
CASSYEGQVTDTQYF	TGTGCCAGCAGTTACGAGGGACAGGTCACAGATACGCAGTATTTT	TRBD1	15	TRBJ2-3	-	TRBV6-5
CASSIVGAYSNQPQHF	TGTGCCAGTAGTATTGTTGGAGCCTATAGCAATCAGCCCCAGCATTTT	-	16	TRBJ1-5	few	TRBV19
CASGGAAKNIQYF	TGTGCCAGCGGGGGCGCTGCCAAAAACATTCAGTACTTC	-	13	TRBJ2-4	-	TRBV6-6
CASSVVTGTEAFF	TGTGCCAGCAGCGTAGTAACGGGCACTGAAGCTTTCTTT	-	13	TRBJ1-1	-	TRBV9
CASSVPTDSNSEAFF	TGCGCCAGCAGCGTGCCTACTGACAGTAACTCTGAAGCTTTCTTT	-	15	TRBJ1-1	-	TRBV5-1
CASTAAGGAADTQYF	TGTGCCAGCACCGCGGCGGGCGGGGCCGCAGATACGCAGTATTTT	-	15	TRBJ2-3	-	TRBV27
CASRLGQTYEQYF	TGTGCCAGCAGGCTTGGACAGACCTACGAGCAGTACTTC	-	13	TRBJ2-7	-	TRBV5-6
CASSYSGGADSPLHF	TGTGCCAGCAGTTACTCAGGGGGCGCCGATTCACCCCTCCACTTT	TRBD1	15	TRBJ1-6	-	TRBV6-5
CASNYDRPNTGELFF	TGCGCCAGCAATTATGACAGGCCGAACACCGGGGAGCTGTTTTTT	-	15	TRBJ2-2	-	TRBV5-1
CASSADGGALLTQYF	TGTGCCAGCAGTGCCGATGGGGGGGCTTTGTTAACGCAGTATTTT	-	15	TRBJ2-3	-	TRBV2
CASSLGQGFRGSPLHF	TGTGCCAGCAGCTTGGGACAGGGGTTCAGGGGTTCACCCCTCCACTTT	TRBD1	16	TRBJ1-6	once	TRBV5-4
CASSTGQRVYEQYF	TGTGCCAGCAGTACTGGACAGAGAGTTTACGAGCAGTACTTC	-	14	TRBJ2-7	-	TRBV28
CASGSGQLNTEAFF	TGTGCCAGCGGATCCGGACAGCTCAACACTGAAGCTTTCTTT	-	14	TRBJ1-1	-	TRBV6-5
CAGPTGTSKYNEQFF	TGTGCCGGTCCGACCGGGACTAGCAAGTACAATGAGCAGTTCTTC	TRBD2	15	TRBJ2-1	-	TRBV27
CASRENRGHVYGYTF	TGTGCCAGCAGGGAAAACAGGGGGCATGTCTATGGCTACACCTTC	TRBD1	15	TRBJ1-2	few	TRBV6-6
CASQGRSFNEKLFF	TGTGCCAGTCAGGGCAGGAGCTTTAATGAAAAACTGTTTTTT	-	14	TRBJ1-4	-	TRBV19
CASSLENRGNGYTF	TGTGCCAGCAGCTTGGAGAACAGGGGGAATGGCTACACCTTC	TRBD1	14	TRBJ1-2	few	TRBV5-4
CASSMTSYNEQFF	TGTGCCAGCAGTATGACTAGCTACAATGAGCAGTTCTTC	-	13	TRBJ2-1	-	TRBV5-4
CASRAGAGYTF	TGTGCCAGCAGGGCAGGCGCCGGCTACACCTTC	-	11	TRBJ1-2	-	TRBV2
CASSFGEYEQYF	TGCGCCAGCAGTTTCGGGGAGTACGAGCAGTACTTC	-	12	TRBJ2-7	-	TRBV10-1
CASSKARDRGLSGNTIYF	TGTGCCAGCAGCAAAGCGCGGGACAGGGGTCTCTCTGGAAACACCATATATTTT	-	18	TRBJ1-3	-	TRBV21-1
CASSQDRMIQGDEQFF	TGCGCCAGCAGCCAAGATCGAATGATACAGGGCGATGAGCAGTTCTTC	-	16	TRBJ2-1	-	TRBV4-1
CASSEATPAQGDYGYTF	TGTGCCAGCAGTGAAGCGACCCCGGCCCAAGGAGACTATGGCTACACCTTC	-	17	TRBJ1-2	-	TRBV2
CASSVTGGTEAFF	TGCGCCAGCAGTGTGACGGGAGGTACTGAAGCTTTCTTT	-	13	TRBJ1-1	-	TRBV10-2
CASSTLGQGDTEAFF	TGTGCCAGCTCAACCTTGGGACAGGGAGACACTGAAGCTTTCTTT	TRBD1	15	TRBJ1-1	-	TRBV18